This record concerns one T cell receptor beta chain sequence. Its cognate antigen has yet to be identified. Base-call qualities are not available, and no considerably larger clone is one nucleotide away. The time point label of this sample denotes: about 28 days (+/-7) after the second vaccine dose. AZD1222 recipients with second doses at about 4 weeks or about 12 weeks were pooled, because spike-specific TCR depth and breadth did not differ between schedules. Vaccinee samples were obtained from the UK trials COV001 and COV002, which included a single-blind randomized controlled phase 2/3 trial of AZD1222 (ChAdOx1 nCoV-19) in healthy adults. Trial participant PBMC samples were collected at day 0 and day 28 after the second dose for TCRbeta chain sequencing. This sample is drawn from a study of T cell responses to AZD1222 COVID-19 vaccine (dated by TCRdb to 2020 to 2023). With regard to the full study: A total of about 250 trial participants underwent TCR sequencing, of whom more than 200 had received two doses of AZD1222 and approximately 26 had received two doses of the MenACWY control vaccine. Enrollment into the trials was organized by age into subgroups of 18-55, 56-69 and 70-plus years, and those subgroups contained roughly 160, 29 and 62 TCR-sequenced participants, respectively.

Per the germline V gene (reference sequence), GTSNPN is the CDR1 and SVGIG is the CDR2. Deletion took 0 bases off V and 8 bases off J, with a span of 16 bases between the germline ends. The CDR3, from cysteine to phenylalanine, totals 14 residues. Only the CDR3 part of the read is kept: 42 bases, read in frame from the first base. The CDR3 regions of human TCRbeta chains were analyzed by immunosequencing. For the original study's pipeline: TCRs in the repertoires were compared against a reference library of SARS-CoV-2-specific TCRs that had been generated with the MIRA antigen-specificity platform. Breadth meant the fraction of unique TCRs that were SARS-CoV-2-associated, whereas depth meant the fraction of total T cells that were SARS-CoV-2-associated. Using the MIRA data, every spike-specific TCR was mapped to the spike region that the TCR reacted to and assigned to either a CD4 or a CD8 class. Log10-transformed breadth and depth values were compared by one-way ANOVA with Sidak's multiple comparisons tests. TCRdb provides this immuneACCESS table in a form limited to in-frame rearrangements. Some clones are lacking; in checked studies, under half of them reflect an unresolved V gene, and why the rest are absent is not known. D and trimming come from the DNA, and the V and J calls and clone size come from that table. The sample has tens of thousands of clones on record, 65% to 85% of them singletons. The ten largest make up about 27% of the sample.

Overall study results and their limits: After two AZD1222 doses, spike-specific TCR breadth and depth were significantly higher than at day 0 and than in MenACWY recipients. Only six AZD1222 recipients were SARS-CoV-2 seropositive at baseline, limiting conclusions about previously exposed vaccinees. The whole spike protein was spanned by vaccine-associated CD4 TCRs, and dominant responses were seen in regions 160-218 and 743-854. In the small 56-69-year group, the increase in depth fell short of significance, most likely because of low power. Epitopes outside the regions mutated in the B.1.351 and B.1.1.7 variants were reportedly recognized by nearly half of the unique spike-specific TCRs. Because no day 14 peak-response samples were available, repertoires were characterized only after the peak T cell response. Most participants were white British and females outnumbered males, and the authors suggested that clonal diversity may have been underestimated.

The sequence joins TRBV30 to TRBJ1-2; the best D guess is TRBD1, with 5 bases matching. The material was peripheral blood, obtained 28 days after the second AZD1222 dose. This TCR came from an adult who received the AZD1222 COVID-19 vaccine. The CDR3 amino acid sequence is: CAWSVGGGLTGYTF. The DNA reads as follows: TGTGCCTGGAGTGTTGGCGGGGGACTTACAGGCTACACCTTC. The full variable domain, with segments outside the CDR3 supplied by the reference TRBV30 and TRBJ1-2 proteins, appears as SQTIHQWPATLVQPVGSPLSLECTVEGTSNPNLYWYRQAAGRGLQLLFYSVGIGQISSEVPQNLSASRPQDRQFILSSKKLLLSDSGFYLCAWSVGGGLTGYTFGSGTRLTVV.